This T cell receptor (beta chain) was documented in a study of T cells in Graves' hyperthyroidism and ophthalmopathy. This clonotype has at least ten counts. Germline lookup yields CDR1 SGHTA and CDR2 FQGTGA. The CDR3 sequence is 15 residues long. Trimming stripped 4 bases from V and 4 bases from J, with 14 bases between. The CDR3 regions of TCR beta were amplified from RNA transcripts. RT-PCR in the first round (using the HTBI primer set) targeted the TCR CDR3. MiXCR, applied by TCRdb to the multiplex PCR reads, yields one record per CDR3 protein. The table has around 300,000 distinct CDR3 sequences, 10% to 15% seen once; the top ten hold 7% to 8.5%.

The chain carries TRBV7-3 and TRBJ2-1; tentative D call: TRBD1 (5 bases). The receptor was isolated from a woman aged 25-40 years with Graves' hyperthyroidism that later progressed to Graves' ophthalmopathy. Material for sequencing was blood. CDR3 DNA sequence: TGTGCCAGCAGCTCCTGGGGCTCGGGTTACAATGAGCAGTTCTTC. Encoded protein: CASSSWGSGYNEQFF.